These 2 T cell receptor beta chains share one sample of origin, sequenced in a study of blood T cell repertoires in COVID-19. Clones were read by immunoSEQ multiplex PCR, and TCRdb kept only the in-frame ones, dropping some. The sample holds 60,000 or so clones; roughly 71% are singletons and the top ten take 25% to 30%. The sample consisted of peripheral blood. The receptors here all came from an elderly woman with acute or convalescent COVID-19.

The chain combines TRBV19 with TRBJ1-2; the D is unclear. CDR3 length equals 14 residues. V was clipped by 6 bases and J by 5 bases, with 16 bases between them. Germline assignment: CDR1 LNHDA and CDR2 SQIVND (reference sequence). The CDR3 coding sequence is TGTGCCAGTAGCCTTCCGACAATACGGTATGGCTACACCTTC. Encoded protein: CASSLPTIRYGYTF.

The chain recombines TRBV7-8 with TRBJ1-5; 8 nucleotides line up with TRBD1. Germline CDR1 SGHVS, CDR2 FQNEAQ. V trimming: 5 bases; J trimming: 5 bases; junction bases outside the gene matches: 8. This CDR3 region has 15 residues. CDR3 sequence: CASSVGQAIYQPQHF. The DNA for the CDR3 is TGTGCCAGCAGCGTGGGACAGGCGATTTATCAGCCCCAGCATTTT. The whole variable domain, remainder taken from reference TRBV7-8 and TRBJ1-5, is GAGVSQSPRYKVAKRGQDVALRCDPISGHVSLFWYQQALGQGPEFLTYFQNEAQLDKSGLPSDRFFAERPEGSVSTLKIQRTQQEDSAVYLCASSVGQAIYQPQHFGDGTRLSIL.